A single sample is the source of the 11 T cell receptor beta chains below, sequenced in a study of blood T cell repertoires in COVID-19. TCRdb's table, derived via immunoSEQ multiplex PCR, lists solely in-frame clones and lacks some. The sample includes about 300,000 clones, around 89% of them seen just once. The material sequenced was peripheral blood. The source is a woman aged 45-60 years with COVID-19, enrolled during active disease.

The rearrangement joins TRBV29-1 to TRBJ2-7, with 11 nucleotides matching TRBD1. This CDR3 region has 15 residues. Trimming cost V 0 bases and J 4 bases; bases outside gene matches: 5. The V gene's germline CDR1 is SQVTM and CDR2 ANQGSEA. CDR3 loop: CSVEDGQGAGYEQYF. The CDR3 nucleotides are TGCAGCGTTGAAGATGGACAGGGGGCAGGGTACGAGCAGTACTTC.

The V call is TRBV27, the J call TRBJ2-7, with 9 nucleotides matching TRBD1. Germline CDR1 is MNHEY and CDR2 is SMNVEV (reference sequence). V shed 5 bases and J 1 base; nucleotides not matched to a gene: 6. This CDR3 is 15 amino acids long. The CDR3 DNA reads TGTGCCAGCAGTCCCCGACAGGGGGGTTCCTACGAGCAGTACTTC. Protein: CASSPRQGGSYEQYF.

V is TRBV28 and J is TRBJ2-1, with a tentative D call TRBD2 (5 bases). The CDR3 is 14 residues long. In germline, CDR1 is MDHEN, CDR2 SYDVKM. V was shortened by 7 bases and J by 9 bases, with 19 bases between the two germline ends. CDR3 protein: CASKFGYTSFEQFF. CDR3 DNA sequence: TGTGCCAGCAAGTTTGGGTACACTAGTTTTGAGCAGTTCTTC.

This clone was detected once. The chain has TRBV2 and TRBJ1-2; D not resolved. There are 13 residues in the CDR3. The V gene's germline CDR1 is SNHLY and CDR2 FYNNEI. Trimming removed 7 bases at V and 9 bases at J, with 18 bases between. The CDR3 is CASTEGTLYRYTF. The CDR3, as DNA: TGTGCCAGCACCGAGGGAACATTGTATCGCTACACCTTC.

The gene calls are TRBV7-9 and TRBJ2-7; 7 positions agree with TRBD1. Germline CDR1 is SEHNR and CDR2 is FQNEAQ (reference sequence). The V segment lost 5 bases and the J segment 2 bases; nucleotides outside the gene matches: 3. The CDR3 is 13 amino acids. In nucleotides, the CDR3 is TGTGCCAGCAGCCGGGACAGTGCCTACGAGCAGTACTTC. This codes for CASSRDSAYEQYF.

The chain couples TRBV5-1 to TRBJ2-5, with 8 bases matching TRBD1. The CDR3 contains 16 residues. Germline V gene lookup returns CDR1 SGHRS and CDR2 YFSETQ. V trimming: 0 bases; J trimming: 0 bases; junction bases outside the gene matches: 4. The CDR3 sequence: CASSLVDRVYQETQYF. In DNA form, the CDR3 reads TGCGCCAGCAGCTTGGTGGACAGGGTGTACCAAGAGACCCAGTACTTC.

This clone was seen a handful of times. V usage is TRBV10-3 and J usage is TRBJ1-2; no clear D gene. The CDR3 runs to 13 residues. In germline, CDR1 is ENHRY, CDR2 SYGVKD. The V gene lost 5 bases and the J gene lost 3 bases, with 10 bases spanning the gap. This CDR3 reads CAISSPVYYGYTF. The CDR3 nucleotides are TGTGCCATCAGTAGCCCGGTTTACTATGGCTACACCTTC.

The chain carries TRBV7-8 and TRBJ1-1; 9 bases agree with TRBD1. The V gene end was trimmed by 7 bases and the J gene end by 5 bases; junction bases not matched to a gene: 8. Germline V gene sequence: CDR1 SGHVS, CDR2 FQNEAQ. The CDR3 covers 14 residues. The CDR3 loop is CASIRQGVETEAFF. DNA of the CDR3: TGTGCCAGCATACGACAGGGGGTTGAAACTGAAGCTTTCTTT.

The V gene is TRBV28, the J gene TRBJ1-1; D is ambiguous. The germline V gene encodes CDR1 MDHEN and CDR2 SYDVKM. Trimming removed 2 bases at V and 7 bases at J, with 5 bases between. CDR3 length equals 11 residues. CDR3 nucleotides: TGTGCCAGCAGTTTAACGGGTGAAGCTTTCTTT. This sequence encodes CASSLTGEAFF.

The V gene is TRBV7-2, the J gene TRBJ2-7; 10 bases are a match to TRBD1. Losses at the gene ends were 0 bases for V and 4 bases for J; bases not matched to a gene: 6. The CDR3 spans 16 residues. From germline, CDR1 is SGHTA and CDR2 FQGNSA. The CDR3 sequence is CASSLARQGARYEQYF. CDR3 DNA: TGTGCCAGCAGCTTAGCGCGACAGGGGGCGCGATACGAGCAGTACTTC.

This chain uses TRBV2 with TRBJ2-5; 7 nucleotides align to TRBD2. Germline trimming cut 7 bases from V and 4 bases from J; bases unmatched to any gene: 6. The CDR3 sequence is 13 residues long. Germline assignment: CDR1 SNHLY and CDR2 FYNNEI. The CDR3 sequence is CASKKSGVETQYF. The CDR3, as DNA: TGTGCCAGCAAGAAGAGCGGGGTAGAGACCCAGTACTTC.